The rows below give T cell receptor beta chains drawn from one sample of a study of blood T cells in healthy people across ages. TCRdb processed the 5' RACE reads anew with MiXCR; each CDR3 protein has one entry. The data contain hundreds of thousands of distinct CDR3 sequences, roughly 44% of them singletons. Input material: blood. The receptors were gathered from a man between 60 and 75 years old in good health. Both conserved end residues are part of each CDR3. Each record gives: D gene, V gene, clone size, J gene, CDR3 DNA, CDR3 protein. A D gene is named only where the DNA matches it firmly. Clone size, where shown, is once, few, many, or a class for clones that have expanded.

d_call: TRBD2
v_call: TRBV7-2
clone_size: few
j_call: TRBJ2-5
cdr3_nt: TGTGCCAGCAGCTTAGGGCTAGCGGGTAGGGTGGAGACCCAGTACTTC
cdr3_aa: CASSLGLAGRVETQYF

d_call: TRBD2
v_call: TRBV7-9
clone_size: .
j_call: TRBJ2-7
cdr3_nt: TGTGCCAGCAGCTTAATTAAGGGCGGGGGGCCCCCCTACGAGCAGTACTTC
cdr3_aa: CASSLIKGGGPPYEQYF

d_call: TRBD2
v_call: TRBV27
clone_size: once
j_call: TRBJ2-2
cdr3_nt: TGTGCCAGCAGTTTATCTTCCGACTCAGTCCGGGGGGTCACCGGGGAGCTGTTTTTT
cdr3_aa: CASSLSSDSVRGVTGELFF

d_call: TRBD1
v_call: TRBV2
clone_size: few
j_call: TRBJ1-1
cdr3_nt: TGTGCCAGCAGTCGCCGGGACAGGTACATTCTAGCTGAAGCTTTCTTT
cdr3_aa: CASSRRDRYILAEAFF

d_call: TRBD1
v_call: TRBV10-3
clone_size: .
j_call: TRBJ2-1
cdr3_nt: TGTGCCATCAGTGGATCGGGACAGGGGAGCTCCTACAATGAGCAGTTCTTC
cdr3_aa: CAISGSGQGSSYNEQFF

d_call: .
v_call: TRBV6-5
clone_size: few
j_call: TRBJ1-4
cdr3_nt: TGTGCCAGCAGTCGGACAGTAAATGAAAAACTGTTTTTT
cdr3_aa: CASSRTVNEKLFF

d_call: TRBD1
v_call: TRBV7-9
clone_size: .
j_call: TRBJ1-1
cdr3_nt: TGTGCCAGCAGCCCCCACGGGGAGGGGGCTATAACCGTAAACACTGAAGCTTTCTTT
cdr3_aa: CASSPHGEGAITVNTEAFF

d_call: .
v_call: TRBV18
clone_size: many
j_call: TRBJ2-5
cdr3_nt: TGTGCCAGCAGTAGGGGCCAAGAGACCCAGTACTTC
cdr3_aa: CASSRGQETQYF

d_call: .
v_call: TRBV29-1
clone_size: .
j_call: TRBJ1-1
cdr3_nt: TGCAGCGTTGGAGAAAGAAACACTGAAGCTTTCTTT
cdr3_aa: CSVGERNTEAFF

d_call: TRBD1
v_call: TRBV13
clone_size: few
j_call: TRBJ1-5
cdr3_nt: TGTGCCAGCAGCTTCGGAGGGGGCAGCAATCAGCCCCAGCATTTT
cdr3_aa: CASSFGGGSNQPQHF

d_call: .
v_call: TRBV9
clone_size: .
j_call: TRBJ2-3
cdr3_nt: TGTGCCAGCAGCGCACCAAACACAGATACGCAGTATTTT
cdr3_aa: CASSAPNTDTQYF

d_call: TRBD1
v_call: TRBV5-5
clone_size: .
j_call: TRBJ1-5
cdr3_nt: TGTGCCAGCAGCTTGCGGGGACAGGGATATCAGCCCCAGCATTTT
cdr3_aa: CASSLRGQGYQPQHF

d_call: .
v_call: TRBV5-1
clone_size: few
j_call: TRBJ2-2
cdr3_nt: TGCGCCAGCAGCTTGGACGGGGTCAACACCGGGGAGCTGTTTTTT
cdr3_aa: CASSLDGVNTGELFF

d_call: .
v_call: TRBV5-1
clone_size: .
j_call: TRBJ2-3
cdr3_nt: TGCGCCAGCAGCTTGGCCCAGGGGGGGGCTAGCACAGATACGCAGTATTTT
cdr3_aa: CASSLAQGGASTDTQYF